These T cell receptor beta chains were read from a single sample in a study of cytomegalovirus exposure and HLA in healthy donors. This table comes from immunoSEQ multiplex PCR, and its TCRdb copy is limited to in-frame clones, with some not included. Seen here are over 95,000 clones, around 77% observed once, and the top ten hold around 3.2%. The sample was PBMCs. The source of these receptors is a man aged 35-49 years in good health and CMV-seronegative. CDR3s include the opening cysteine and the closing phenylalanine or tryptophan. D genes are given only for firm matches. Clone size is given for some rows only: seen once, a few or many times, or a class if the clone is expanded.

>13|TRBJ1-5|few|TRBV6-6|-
TGTGCCAGCAGGGGCAATGACAATCAGCCCCAGCATTTT
CASRGNDNQPQHF
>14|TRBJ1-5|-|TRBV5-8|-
TGTGCCAGCAGCTTGGAGGGGCTGAATCAGCCCCAGCATTTT
CASSLEGLNQPQHF
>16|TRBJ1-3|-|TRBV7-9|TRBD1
TGTGCCAGCAGCTCCCCCGCAGGGGGCTCTGGAAACACCATATATTTT
CASSSPAGGSGNTIYF
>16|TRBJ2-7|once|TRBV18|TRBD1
TGTGCCAGCTCATCGACCCCCGGGACAGCCTCCTACGAGCAGTACTTC
CASSSTPGTASYEQYF
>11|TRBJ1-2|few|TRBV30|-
TGTGCCTGGTCGACAGGTTATGGCTACACCTTC
CAWSTGYGYTF
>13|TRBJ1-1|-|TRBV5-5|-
TGTGCCAGCAGCTTGACGGGGATGCCGGAAGCTTTCTTT
CASSLTGMPEAFF
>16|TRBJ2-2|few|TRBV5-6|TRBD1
TGTGCCAGCAGCGGGGACAGGGGGCTGAGAACCGGGGAGCTGTTTTTT
CASSGDRGLRTGELFF
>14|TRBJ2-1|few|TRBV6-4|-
TGCGCCAGCAGTTTACGGCAGGCATACAATGAGCAGTTCTTC
CASSLRQAYNEQFF
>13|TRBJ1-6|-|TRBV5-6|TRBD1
TGTGCCAGCAGCTTCGACAGGGGCTCACCCCTCCACTTT
CASSFDRGSPLHF
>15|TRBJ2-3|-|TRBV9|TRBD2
TGTGCCAGCAGCGTAGCGGGGGGGAACACAGATACGCAGTATTTT
CASSVAGGNTDTQYF
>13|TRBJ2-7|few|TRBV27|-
TGTGCCAGCAGCGGGGGGCTCCCTAAGGAGCAGTACTTC
CASSGGLPKEQYF
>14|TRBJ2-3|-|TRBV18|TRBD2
TGTGCCAGCTCACCAGGGACTAGCGGGGATACGCAGTATTTT
CASSPGTSGDTQYF
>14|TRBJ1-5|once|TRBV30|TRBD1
TGTGCCTGGACACAGGGGTCGAGCAATCAGCCCCAGCATTTT
CAWTQGSSNQPQHF
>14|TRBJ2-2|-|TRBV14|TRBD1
TGTGCCAGCAGCTTCGACAGGGGGACCGGGGAGCTGTTTTTT
CASSFDRGTGELFF
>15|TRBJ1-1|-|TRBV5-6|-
TGTGCCAGCAAAGCCCAGGGCCGCCTGAACACTGAAGCTTTCTTT
CASKAQGRLNTEAFF
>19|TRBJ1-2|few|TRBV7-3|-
TGTGCCAGCAGCCCCGGGGGGGACACTCTATCCTCGCCTCTCCATGGCTACACCTTC
CASSPGGDTLSSPLHGYTF
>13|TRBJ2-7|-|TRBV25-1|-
TGTGCCAGCATGCGGGGACAGACCTACGAGCAGTACTTC
CASMRGQTYEQYF
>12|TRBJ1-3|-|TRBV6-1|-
TGTGCCAGCAGAGGGGGTAGGGACACCATATATTTT
CASRGGRDTIYF
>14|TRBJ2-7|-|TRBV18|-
TGTGCCAGCTCCCACAGTGACCGATCCTACGAGCAGTACTTC
CASSHSDRSYEQYF
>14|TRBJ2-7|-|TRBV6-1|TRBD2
TGTGCCAGCAGAGTTACTAGCGGATACTACGAGCAGTACTTC
CASRVTSGYYEQYF
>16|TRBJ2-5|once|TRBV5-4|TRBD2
TGTGCCAGCAGCTTGGCACTAGCGGGAGGGCAAGAGACCCAGTACTTC
CASSLALAGGQETQYF
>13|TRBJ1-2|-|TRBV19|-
TGTGCCAGTAGTGTCGGAGGCCTTTATGGCTACACCTTC
CASSVGGLYGYTF
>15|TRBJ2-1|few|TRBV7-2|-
TGTGCCAGCAGCTTAGCTAGCGGACCTTACAATGAGCAGTTCTTC
CASSLASGPYNEQFF
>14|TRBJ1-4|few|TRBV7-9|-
TGTGCCAGCAGCTTAACCGGGGAGGTTGAAAAACTGTTTTTT
CASSLTGEVEKLFF
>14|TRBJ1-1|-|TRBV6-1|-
TGTGCCAGCAACGCCAGGGGTATGAACACTGAAGCTTTCTTT
CASNARGMNTEAFF
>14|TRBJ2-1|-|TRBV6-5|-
TGTGCCAGCAGGTCTGCCGAGGGGGTTAGTGAGCAGTTCTTC
CASRSAEGVSEQFF
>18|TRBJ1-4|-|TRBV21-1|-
TGTGCCAGCTCATCCCGGGACAGGGGGCGAACAACTAATGAAAAACTGTTTTTT
CASSSRDRGRTTNEKLFF
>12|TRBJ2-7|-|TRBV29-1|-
TGCAGCGTTGTGCAGGGAATCTACGAGCAGTACTTC
CSVVQGIYEQYF
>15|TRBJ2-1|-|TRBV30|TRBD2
TGTGCCTGGACCTCCGGCGGGAGGGCCTACAATGAGCAGTTCTTC
CAWTSGGRAYNEQFF
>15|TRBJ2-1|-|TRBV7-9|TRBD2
TGTGCCAGCAGCTTACAAGGACTAGCGGGAGCTGAGCAGTTCTTC
CASSLQGLAGAEQFF
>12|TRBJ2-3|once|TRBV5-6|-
TGTGCCAGCAGCTATGGAGGAGATACGCAGTATTTT
CASSYGGDTQYF
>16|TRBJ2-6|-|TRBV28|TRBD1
TGTGCCAGCACCCTCGGGACAGGGTCTGGGGCCAACGTCCTGACTTTC
CASTLGTGSGANVLTF
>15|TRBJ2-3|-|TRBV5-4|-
TGTGCCAGCAGGCGGGTCGGCACGAGCACAGATACGCAGTATTTT
CASRRVGTSTDTQYF
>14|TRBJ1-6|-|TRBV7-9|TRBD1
TGTGCCAGCAGCACCGGGACAGCAAATTCACCTCTCCACTTT
CASSTGTANSPLHF
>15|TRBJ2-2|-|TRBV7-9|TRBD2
TGTGCCAGCAGCTCAGGGACTAGGAACACCGGGGAGCTGTTTTTT
CASSSGTRNTGELFF
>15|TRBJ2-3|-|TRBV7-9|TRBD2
TGTGCCAGCAGCTTAGCCACTAGCGGGGTAGATACGCAGTATTTT
CASSLATSGVDTQYF
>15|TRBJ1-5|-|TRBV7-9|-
TGTGCCAGCAGCTTGTCTGGGGCGAGCAATCAGCCCCAGCATTTT
CASSLSGASNQPQHF
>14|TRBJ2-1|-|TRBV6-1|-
TGTGCCAGCAGTGAAGCGCTCCAGCGTGGGGCGCAGTTCTTC
CASSEALQRGAQFF
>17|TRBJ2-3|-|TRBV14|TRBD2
TGTGCCAGCAGCCAAGATTTAGGAGCGGGGATTGCAGATACGCAGTATTTT
CASSQDLGAGIADTQYF
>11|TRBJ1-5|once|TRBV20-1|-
TGCAGTGCTAGAGTCATCGAGGCCCAGCATTTT
CSARVIEAQHF
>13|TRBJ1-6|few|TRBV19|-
TGTGCCAGTAGTAAGGAGGACAATTCACCCCTCCACTTT
CASSKEDNSPLHF